Described below is a single T cell receptor beta chain sequence and its context. The V end lost 6 bases, the J end lost 1 base, and 11 bases lay between the germline ends. The CDR3 has 14 residues. From germline, CDR1 is MGHRA and CDR2 YSYEKL. Clones were read by immunoSEQ multiplex PCR, and TCRdb kept only the in-frame ones, dropping some. The table records over 85,000 clones, less than 90% of them present only once. The data are from a study of control samples from healthy donors and cancer patients. The sample taken for sequencing was PBMCs. This chain uses TRBV4-1 with TRBJ2-3, with D perhaps matching TRBD1 (5 bases). This TCR derives from a woman aged 50 to 60 with colorectal cancer. The CDR3 region is CASRKSRGTDTQYF. The CDR3 bases are TGCGCCAGCAGGAAAAGCAGGGGCACAGATACGCAGTATTTT.